The rows below give T cell receptor beta chains drawn from one sample of a study of blood T cell repertoires in COVID-19. This table comes from immunoSEQ multiplex PCR, and its TCRdb copy is limited to in-frame clones, with some not included. The sample carries more than 300,000 clones, 91% recorded once. Sequenced input: peripheral blood. The origin of the receptors is a woman aged 18-29 years who had recovered from COVID-19. The CDR3 runs from the conserved cysteine through the conserved F or W. The order of the fields is CDR3 DNA, CDR3 protein, clone size, D gene, J gene, V gene. D genes are given only for firm matches. Size is stated for part of the rows, as once, few or many counts, or as a class when the clone is expanded.

cdr3_nt: TGTGCCAGCAGTTACTCGCGGACTAGCGGTTACAATGAGCAGTTCTTC; cdr3_aa: CASSYSRTSGYNEQFF; clone_size: NA; d_call: TRBD2; j_call: TRBJ2-1; v_call: TRBV6-2/TRBV6-3
cdr3_nt: TGCGCCAGCAGCCAAGAAACCCTGGTACTAGCGGGATCGAGAGATACGCAGTATTTT; cdr3_aa: CASSQETLVLAGSRDTQYF; clone_size: NA; d_call: TRBD2; j_call: TRBJ2-3; v_call: TRBV4-1
cdr3_nt: TGTGCCTGGAGCCAAGCGGGAGGGTGGACAGATACGCAGTATTTT; cdr3_aa: CAWSQAGGWTDTQYF; clone_size: NA; d_call: TRBD2; j_call: TRBJ2-3; v_call: TRBV30
cdr3_nt: TGTGCCAGCAGTCGAACTCGGTGGACCCAGTACTTC; cdr3_aa: CASSRTRWTQYF; clone_size: NA; d_call: NA; j_call: TRBJ2-5; v_call: TRBV6-2/TRBV6-3
cdr3_nt: TGCGCCAGCAGCTTGGGGGCGGGGACTGAAGCTTTCTTT; cdr3_aa: CASSLGAGTEAFF; clone_size: once; d_call: NA; j_call: TRBJ1-1; v_call: TRBV5-1
cdr3_nt: TGTGCCAGCAGCCAAGATCCAGGGGGGTGGGACACCGGGGACCCGAACTATGGCTACACCTTC; cdr3_aa: CASSQDPGGWDTGDPNYGYTF; clone_size: once; d_call: TRBD1; j_call: TRBJ1-2; v_call: TRBV3-1/TRBV3-2
cdr3_nt: TGTGCCAGCTCCATAGTATCGGACAGTATGAACACTGAAGCTTTCTTT; cdr3_aa: CASSIVSDSMNTEAFF; clone_size: once; d_call: NA; j_call: TRBJ1-1; v_call: TRBV18
cdr3_nt: TGCGCCAGCAGCCAATCAACCCCGGTCCCGGTCCGGGAGCAGTTCTTC; cdr3_aa: CASSQSTPVPVREQFF; clone_size: NA; d_call: NA; j_call: TRBJ2-1; v_call: TRBV4-3
cdr3_nt: TGTGCCAGCAGCGCGACAGGGGTGGGCTCACCCCTCCACTTT; cdr3_aa: CASSATGVGSPLHF; clone_size: NA; d_call: TRBD1; j_call: TRBJ1-6; v_call: TRBV7-9
cdr3_nt: TGTGCCAGCAGCTCCCGAGTAGCGGGAGCGAGCACAGATACGCAGTATTTT; cdr3_aa: CASSSRVAGASTDTQYF; clone_size: NA; d_call: TRBD2; j_call: TRBJ2-3; v_call: TRBV11-3
cdr3_nt: TGTGCCGGGGGGGAGCGGGACACTGAAGCTTTCTTT; cdr3_aa: CAGGERDTEAFF; clone_size: NA; d_call: NA; j_call: TRBJ1-1; v_call: TRBV24-1
cdr3_nt: TGTGCCAGTAGGGCAGGGAGGGCTAACTATGGCTACACCTTC; cdr3_aa: CASRAGRANYGYTF; clone_size: NA; d_call: NA; j_call: TRBJ1-2; v_call: TRBV19
cdr3_nt: TGTGCCAGTACCGATTCCCGGACACGGAACTATGGCTACACCTTC; cdr3_aa: CASTDSRTRNYGYTF; clone_size: NA; d_call: NA; j_call: TRBJ1-2; v_call: TRBV19
cdr3_nt: TGCGCCAGCAGCCATCGCCCCGGGACTAGCGGTAACACCGGGGAGCTGTTTTTT; cdr3_aa: CASSHRPGTSGNTGELFF; clone_size: NA; d_call: TRBD2; j_call: TRBJ2-2; v_call: TRBV4-3
cdr3_nt: TGTGCCACCAGTGATCCCGGACTAGCGGGCGATGAGCAGTTCTTC; cdr3_aa: CATSDPGLAGDEQFF; clone_size: NA; d_call: TRBD2; j_call: TRBJ2-1; v_call: TRBV24-1
cdr3_nt: TGTGCCAGCAGCTTAAGCTTTTCAGGGTGGGGAAACACCATATATTTT; cdr3_aa: CASSLSFSGWGNTIYF; clone_size: once; d_call: NA; j_call: TRBJ1-3; v_call: TRBV7-9
cdr3_nt: TGTGCCAGCAGCATCCCTCGCGATGACTCCTACAATGAGCAGTTCTTC; cdr3_aa: CASSIPRDDSYNEQFF; clone_size: NA; d_call: NA; j_call: TRBJ2-1; v_call: TRBV7-8
cdr3_nt: TGTGCCAGCAGCATCGGGACTAGCGGGAGGGGAGACACCGGGGAGCTGTTTTTT; cdr3_aa: CASSIGTSGRGDTGELFF; clone_size: NA; d_call: TRBD2; j_call: TRBJ2-2; v_call: TRBV5-4
cdr3_nt: TGCAGTGCTGGTGCTAGGTCAGCCCGGGGAGGGACCAATGAGCAGTTCTTC; cdr3_aa: CSAGARSARGGTNEQFF; clone_size: NA; d_call: TRBD2; j_call: TRBJ2-1; v_call: TRBV20-1
cdr3_nt: TGTGCCAGCAGCTTGCTGAAGGGGAAAGCTGAAGCTTTCTTT; cdr3_aa: CASSLLKGKAEAFF; clone_size: NA; d_call: NA; j_call: TRBJ1-1; v_call: TRBV11-3
cdr3_nt: TGTGCCAGCAGCTTGGTAGCGGGAGGGAACTACAATGAGCAGTTCTTC; cdr3_aa: CASSLVAGGNYNEQFF; clone_size: NA; d_call: TRBD2; j_call: TRBJ2-1; v_call: TRBV5-6
cdr3_nt: TGTGCCAGCAGCTCCTACCCTATTGGGGGGCAGGGGGCTAACTATGGCTACACCTTC; cdr3_aa: CASSSYPIGGQGANYGYTF; clone_size: NA; d_call: NA; j_call: TRBJ1-2; v_call: TRBV21-1
cdr3_nt: TGCAGCGTCGCGACAGGGAAGACCCAGTACTTC; cdr3_aa: CSVATGKTQYF; clone_size: NA; d_call: TRBD1; j_call: TRBJ2-5; v_call: TRBV29-1
cdr3_nt: TGTGCCAGCAGCTTTACGGGAGGGAACTACAATGAGCAGTTCTTC; cdr3_aa: CASSFTGGNYNEQFF; clone_size: once; d_call: TRBD2; j_call: TRBJ2-1; v_call: TRBV7-2
cdr3_nt: TGTGCCAGCAGCTTATCACGCGGGGCCGCTGAAGCTTTCTTT; cdr3_aa: CASSLSRGAAEAFF; clone_size: NA; d_call: NA; j_call: TRBJ1-1; v_call: TRBV7-9
cdr3_nt: TGTGCCAGCAGCTTGATGGGGACTAGCGAGTACAATGAGCAGTTCTTC; cdr3_aa: CASSLMGTSEYNEQFF; clone_size: once; d_call: TRBD2; j_call: TRBJ2-1; v_call: TRBV5-4
cdr3_nt: TGCGCCAGCAGCCAAGATCGCACAGGGTCGTTTGCAGATACGCAGTATTTT; cdr3_aa: CASSQDRTGSFADTQYF; clone_size: once; d_call: NA; j_call: TRBJ2-3; v_call: TRBV4-3
cdr3_nt: TGTGCCAGCTCAAGTCAGGGTTTTAAGGGCTACACCTTC; cdr3_aa: CASSSQGFKGYTF; clone_size: NA; d_call: NA; j_call: TRBJ1-2; v_call: TRBV18
cdr3_nt: TGCGCCAGCAGTGAGAGAGACACCGGGGAGCTGTTTTTT; cdr3_aa: CASSERDTGELFF; clone_size: few; d_call: NA; j_call: TRBJ2-2; v_call: TRBV10-1
cdr3_nt: TGTGCCGGACAGACGAGTGCGAGATACGAAAAACTGTTTTTT; cdr3_aa: CAGQTSARYEKLFF; clone_size: NA; d_call: NA; j_call: TRBJ1-4; v_call: TRBV2
cdr3_nt: TGTGCCAGCAGCTTAAAGTCAGATCTAGCAGATACGCAGTATTTT; cdr3_aa: CASSLKSDLADTQYF; clone_size: once; d_call: NA; j_call: TRBJ2-3; v_call: TRBV13
cdr3_nt: TGTGCCAGCAGCTTTTACCGGGACAGGGTTCTAAATGAGCAGTTCTTC; cdr3_aa: CASSFYRDRVLNEQFF; clone_size: NA; d_call: TRBD1; j_call: TRBJ2-1; v_call: TRBV9
cdr3_nt: TGTGCCACCAGCAGGGGACAGGGGGACAATGAGCAGTTCTTC; cdr3_aa: CATSRGQGDNEQFF; clone_size: NA; d_call: TRBD1; j_call: TRBJ2-1; v_call: TRBV15
cdr3_nt: TGTGCCAGCAGCTTAGGGGGACAGGCTGTCTCTGGAAACACCATATATTTT; cdr3_aa: CASSLGGQAVSGNTIYF; clone_size: NA; d_call: TRBD1; j_call: TRBJ1-3; v_call: TRBV7-2
cdr3_nt: TGTGCCAGCAGCTTAGCTTACGGGAGCTACAATGAGCAGTTCTTC; cdr3_aa: CASSLAYGSYNEQFF; clone_size: NA; d_call: NA; j_call: TRBJ2-1; v_call: TRBV7-2
cdr3_nt: TGTGCCAGCAGCTCATTCGTCAGGACCGCGGGGGAGAACACTGAAGCTTTCTTT; cdr3_aa: CASSSFVRTAGENTEAFF; clone_size: NA; d_call: NA; j_call: TRBJ1-1; v_call: TRBV7-8
cdr3_nt: TGTGCCACCAGTGACCTTACAGGGACATCCTACAATGAGCAGTTCTTC; cdr3_aa: CATSDLTGTSYNEQFF; clone_size: NA; d_call: NA; j_call: TRBJ2-1; v_call: TRBV24-1
cdr3_nt: TGTGCCAGCAGTGCTAGGGGGGGTGGGGATACGCAGTATTTT; cdr3_aa: CASSARGGGDTQYF; clone_size: NA; d_call: NA; j_call: TRBJ2-3; v_call: TRBV27
cdr3_nt: TGTGCCAGCAGTTCTGTTATCAGGGAAGTCACGAACACTGAAGCTTTCTTT; cdr3_aa: CASSSVIREVTNTEAFF; clone_size: NA; d_call: NA; j_call: TRBJ1-1; v_call: TRBV25-1
cdr3_nt: TGTGCCACCAATGCAGGGGAGGGGCCCGAGGGAATGTTTTTT; cdr3_aa: CATNAGEGPEGMFF; clone_size: NA; d_call: NA; j_call: TRBJ1-4; v_call: TRBV15
cdr3_nt: TGTGCCAGCAGCGTAGACGGGAGTAACGCCGATACGCAGTATTTT; cdr3_aa: CASSVDGSNADTQYF; clone_size: NA; d_call: NA; j_call: TRBJ2-3; v_call: TRBV9
cdr3_nt: TGCGCCAGCAGTCCCCCAAGACAGAATCAGCCCCAGCATTTT; cdr3_aa: CASSPPRQNQPQHF; clone_size: NA; d_call: NA; j_call: TRBJ1-5; v_call: TRBV23-1
cdr3_nt: TGTGCCAGCAGTCTACTGACAGGGGGCCTGAACACTGAAGCTTTCTTT; cdr3_aa: CASSLLTGGLNTEAFF; clone_size: NA; d_call: TRBD1; j_call: TRBJ1-1; v_call: TRBV6-2/TRBV6-3
cdr3_nt: TGTGCCAGCAGCTTACTGTCGAACACTGAAGCTTTCTTT; cdr3_aa: CASSLLSNTEAFF; clone_size: NA; d_call: NA; j_call: TRBJ1-1; v_call: TRBV13
cdr3_nt: TGTGCCAGCAGCTTAGAGCCCGCTAATGAAAAACTGTTTTTT; cdr3_aa: CASSLEPANEKLFF; clone_size: NA; d_call: NA; j_call: TRBJ1-4; v_call: TRBV7-2
cdr3_nt: TGCAGCGTTAGCAGTGGGGAGGGCACTGAAGCTTTCTTT; cdr3_aa: CSVSSGEGTEAFF; clone_size: NA; d_call: NA; j_call: TRBJ1-1; v_call: TRBV29-1
cdr3_nt: TGTGCCAGCAGCTTTATCGGGACTAGCGGGAAGAGCTCCTACAATGAGCAGTTCTTC; cdr3_aa: CASSFIGTSGKSSYNEQFF; clone_size: NA; d_call: TRBD2; j_call: TRBJ2-1; v_call: TRBV7-9
cdr3_nt: TGTGCCACCAGTCCCTCGGTCGGGTTGCCCAATCAGCCCCAGCATTTT; cdr3_aa: CATSPSVGLPNQPQHF; clone_size: NA; d_call: NA; j_call: TRBJ1-5; v_call: TRBV24-1
cdr3_nt: TGTGCCAGCAGTTTAGCGGTCCTTACGGGGACCGGGGAGCTGTTTTTT; cdr3_aa: CASSLAVLTGTGELFF; clone_size: NA; d_call: NA; j_call: TRBJ2-2; v_call: TRBV12-1
cdr3_nt: TGTGCCAGCAGCTCCCGCCTCACCGAGAGCTCCTACAATGAGCAGTTCTTC; cdr3_aa: CASSSRLTESSYNEQFF; clone_size: once; d_call: NA; j_call: TRBJ2-1; v_call: TRBV7-9
cdr3_nt: TGTGCCAGCTCCATCGTAGCGGGAGCACGTTCCAATGAGCAGTTCTTC; cdr3_aa: CASSIVAGARSNEQFF; clone_size: NA; d_call: TRBD2; j_call: TRBJ2-1; v_call: TRBV18
cdr3_nt: TGTGCCAGCTCACCACCCCTAGCAGGGGGAAGGGTTGAGCAGTTCTTC; cdr3_aa: CASSPPLAGGRVEQFF; clone_size: NA; d_call: TRBD1; j_call: TRBJ2-1; v_call: TRBV18
cdr3_nt: TGTGCCAGCTTTTCGCCTAGCGGGAGGGCTTACAATGAGCAGTTCTTC; cdr3_aa: CASFSPSGRAYNEQFF; clone_size: NA; d_call: TRBD2; j_call: TRBJ2-1; v_call: TRBV6-6